The source of this TCR beta chain is a study of cytomegalovirus exposure and HLA in healthy donors. The overall study: Roughly 80% of around 390 genotyped donors fell in the Caucasian-associated ancestry cluster. Study-wide results and caveats: Later analysis reportedly placed an Asian-associated ancestry cluster below the approximately 730-donor mean in N-insertions. A later analysis found most CMV-associated TCR beta chains apparently HLA-restricted.

As concerns this clone: Its antigen is unidentified.

The PCR ran on 60 Vbeta and 13 Jbeta primers. The data were produced by immunoSEQ multiplex PCR, yet TCRdb's version contains in-frame clones alone and is incomplete. The sample holds under 200,000 clones, roughly 85% seen once. This CDR3 is 15 amino acids long. In germline, CDR1 is SSHAT, CDR2 FNYEAQ (reference sequence). V was trimmed by 5 bases and J by 2 bases, leaving 10 bases between them. Sequenced input: PBMCs. The rearrangement links TRBV7-7 to TRBJ2-6; maybe TRBD2 (5 bases). The TCR comes from a man between 45 and 60 years old in good health and CMV-seropositive. In nucleotides, the CDR3 is TGTGCCAGCAGCCCCAACGGGGCTGGGGCCAACGTCCTGACTTTC. As protein: CASSPNGAGANVLTF.